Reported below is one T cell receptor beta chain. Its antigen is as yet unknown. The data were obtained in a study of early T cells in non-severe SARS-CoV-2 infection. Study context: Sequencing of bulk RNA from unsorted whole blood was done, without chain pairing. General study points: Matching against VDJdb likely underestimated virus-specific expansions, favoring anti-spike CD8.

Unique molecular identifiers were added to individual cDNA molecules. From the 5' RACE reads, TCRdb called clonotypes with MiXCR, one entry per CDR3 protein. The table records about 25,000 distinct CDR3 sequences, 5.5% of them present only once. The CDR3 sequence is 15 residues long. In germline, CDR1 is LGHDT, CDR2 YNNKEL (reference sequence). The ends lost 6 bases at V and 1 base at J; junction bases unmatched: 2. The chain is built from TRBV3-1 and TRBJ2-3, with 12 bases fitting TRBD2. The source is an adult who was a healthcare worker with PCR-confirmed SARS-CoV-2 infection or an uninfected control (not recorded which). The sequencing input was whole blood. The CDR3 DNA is TGTGCCAGCAGTTGGACTAGCGGGGGCACAGATACGCAGTATTTT. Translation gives CASSWTSGGTDTQYF.